This is a list of T cell receptor beta chains from one sample in a study of T-cell reconstitution after alpha-beta-depleted transplantation in children. TCRdb independently ran MiXCR on the PCR reads; one entry per CDR3 protein. The sample holds 400,000 to 500,000 distinct CDR3 sequences, roughly 11% seen once. The sequencing used PBMCs from the stem cell graft donor, collected from the stem cell graft. The receptors shown here come from a human donor who donated a stem cell graft to a child with acute myeloid leukemia. CDR3s include the opening cysteine and the closing phenylalanine or tryptophan. The D gene is left open where the match is weak. Where a row states a size, it is once, few, many or the class of an expanded clone; other rows omit it.

D gene	clone size	V gene	J gene	CDR3 protein	CDR3 DNA
TRBD1	NA	TRBV20-1	TRBJ1-1	CSASRDRGNTEAFF	TGCAGTGCCTCCAGGGACAGGGGCAACACTGAAGCTTTCTTT
NA	few	TRBV12-3/TRBV12-4	TRBJ2-1	CASTHLAWAAHEQFF	TGTGCCAGCACGCATCTAGCGTGGGCGGCTCATGAGCAGTTCTTC
TRBD2	many	TRBV11-2	TRBJ2-3	CASSSTGLAGASTDTQYF	TGTGCCAGCAGTTCAACGGGACTAGCGGGGGCAAGCACAGATACGCAGTATTTT
NA	NA	TRBV12-3/TRBV12-4	TRBJ1-1	CASSAWGRMNTEAFF	TGTGCCAGCAGTGCATGGGGCAGAATGAACACTGAAGCTTTCTTT
NA	NA	TRBV11-2	TRBJ1-3	CASRPLDSRSGNTIYF	TGTGCCAGCAGACCACTTGACAGCCGCTCTGGAAACACCATATATTTT
NA	few	TRBV21-1	TRBJ2-3	CASSKDRGGAWDTQYF	TGTGCCAGCAGCAAAGACCGCGGGGGGGCCTGGGATACGCAGTATTTT
NA	NA	TRBV4-1	TRBJ1-1	CASSHLGGMNTEAFF	TGCGCCAGCAGCCACCTTGGGGGGATGAACACTGAAGCTTTCTTT
NA	few	TRBV7-3	TRBJ2-1	CASSWNDGDNEQFF	TGTGCCAGCAGCTGGAACGACGGCGACAATGAGCAGTTCTTC
TRBD2	NA	TRBV7-7	TRBJ2-1	CASSVTSGSIYEQFF	TGTGCTAGCAGCGTAACTAGCGGGAGTATATATGAGCAGTTCTTC
NA	few	TRBV6-1	TRBJ2-3	CASSPPGPSSRTDTQYF	TGTGCCAGCAGCCCCCCGGGACCCTCAAGTAGAACAGATACGCAGTATTTT
NA	few	TRBV15	TRBJ1-5	CATSRGVRLAGNQPQHF	TGTGCCACCAGCAGAGGCGTAAGGCTGGCTGGCAATCAGCCCCAGCATTTT
NA	NA	TRBV6-2/TRBV6-3	TRBJ2-4	CASRGPDKNIQYF	TGTGCCAGCAGGGGACCTGATAAAAACATTCAGTACTTC
TRBD2	NA	TRBV9	TRBJ2-2	CASSPSGSGGTGELFF	TGTGCCAGCAGCCCGAGCGGGAGCGGAGGCACCGGGGAGCTGTTTTTT
TRBD2	few	TRBV5-1	TRBJ2-7	CASSLVLAGASYEQYF	TGCGCCAGCAGCTTGGTACTAGCGGGGGCCTCCTACGAGCAGTACTTC
TRBD2	NA	TRBV5-1	TRBJ2-7	CASSSQTSGYEQYF	TGCGCCAGCAGCTCCCAGACTAGCGGCTACGAGCAGTACTTC
NA	many	TRBV29-1	TRBJ1-1	CSVERADTEAFF	TGCAGCGTTGAAAGGGCGGACACTGAAGCTTTCTTT
NA	few	TRBV20-1	TRBJ2-3	CSARVGEDTQYF	TGCAGTGCTAGGGTGGGTGAAGATACGCAGTATTTT
NA	NA	TRBV7-2	TRBJ2-1	CASSLDSGDEQFF	TGTGCCAGCAGCTTAGACTCGGGCGATGAGCAGTTCTTC
TRBD2	NA	TRBV20-1	TRBJ2-1	CSASRAGDLDEQFF	TGCAGTGCTAGCCGAGCGGGAGATTTGGATGAGCAGTTCTTC
TRBD1	NA	TRBV7-3	TRBJ2-7	CASSLGTGTYEQYF	TGTGCCAGCAGCTTAGGGACAGGCACCTACGAGCAGTACTTC
NA	many	TRBV3-1	TRBJ2-5	CASSPGIRETQYF	TGTGCCAGCAGTCCAGGGATTCGTGAGACCCAGTACTTC
TRBD2	many	TRBV9	TRBJ2-1	CASSDGLAKSSYNEQFF	TGTGCCAGCAGCGATGGACTAGCCAAAAGCTCCTACAATGAGCAGTTCTTC
NA	many	TRBV5-5	TRBJ1-1	CASSWAGNTEAFF	TGTGCCAGCAGCTGGGCGGGAAACACTGAAGCTTTCTTT
NA	NA	TRBV10-3	TRBJ2-1	CATRSQNEQFF	TGTGCCACCAGGAGCCAGAATGAGCAGTTCTTC
TRBD1	few	TRBV7-2	TRBJ1-1	CASSEQGLWDTEAFF	TGTGCCAGCAGCGAACAGGGGCTTTGGGACACTGAAGCTTTCTTT
NA	NA	TRBV6-5	TRBJ2-1	CASSYSKGLPEQFF	TGTGCCAGCAGTTACTCGAAGGGTTTGCCTGAGCAGTTCTTC
NA	NA	TRBV5-1	TRBJ1-2	CASSLDAQIVYGYTF	TGCGCCAGCAGCTTGGATGCACAGATCGTCTATGGCTACACCTTC
NA	many	TRBV5-1	TRBJ2-5	CASSFSGAGETQYF	TGCGCCAGCAGCTTTTCAGGGGCTGGAGAGACCCAGTACTTC
TRBD1	NA	TRBV20-1	TRBJ1-1	CSATTGRDTEAFF	TGCAGTGCTACGACAGGGCGGGACACTGAAGCTTTCTTT
TRBD2	few	TRBV12-3/TRBV12-4	TRBJ2-1	CATGGAYNEQFF	TGTGCCACCGGGGGGGCCTACAATGAGCAGTTCTTC
NA	few	TRBV18	TRBJ2-2	CASSPELTGELFF	TGTGCCAGCTCACCGGAGCTCACCGGGGAGCTGTTTTTT
NA	NA	TRBV5-1	TRBJ1-1	CASSFLPTGENTEAFF	TGCGCCAGCAGCTTCCTACCGACTGGCGAGAACACTGAAGCTTTCTTT
TRBD1	NA	TRBV4-3	TRBJ2-2	CASSLHLTTGSANTGELFF	TGCGCCAGCAGCCTTCACCTTACGACAGGGTCGGCGAACACCGGGGAGCTGTTTTTT
NA	once	TRBV29-1	TRBJ2-7	CSVAGSHEQYF	TGCAGCGTTGCGGGGTCTCACGAGCAGTACTTC
NA	few	TRBV7-9	TRBJ2-3	CASSLAGGITDTQYF	TGTGCCAGCAGCTTAGCGGGAGGTATCACAGATACGCAGTATTTT
NA	few	TRBV20-1	TRBJ2-5	CSATQVKETQYF	TGCAGTGCAACACAGGTCAAAGAGACCCAGTACTTC
NA	few	TRBV20-1	TRBJ2-3	CSAQRLTDTQYF	TGCAGTGCTCAAAGGCTCACAGATACGCAGTATTTT
NA	NA	TRBV12-3/TRBV12-4	TRBJ2-1	CASKLNNEQFF	TGTGCCAGCAAACTTAACAATGAGCAGTTCTTC
NA	NA	TRBV5-1	TRBJ1-2	CASSYTGSTAYGYTF	TGCGCCAGCAGCTACACCGGCTCGACAGCTTATGGCTACACCTTC
NA	once	TRBV7-2	TRBJ1-2	CASSLAGGAGYTF	TGTGCCAGCAGCTTAGCTGGGGGGGCCGGCTACACCTTC
TRBD1	few	TRBV6-1	TRBJ1-1	CASRSRGPGTEAFF	TGTGCCAGCAGAAGCAGGGGGCCGGGGACTGAAGCTTTCTTT
NA	NA	TRBV5-1	TRBJ2-2	CGSSLALLNTGELFF	TGCGGCAGCAGCTTGGCCTTGTTGAACACCGGGGAGCTGTTTTTT
TRBD1	NA	TRBV27	TRBJ2-7	CASSLFRGQLYEQYF	TGTGCCAGCAGTTTATTTAGGGGACAGCTATACGAGCAGTACTTC
NA	many	TRBV20-1	TRBJ1-1	CSAGRVIRAANTEAFF	TGCAGTGCTGGTCGAGTAATCCGGGCAGCCAACACTGAAGCTTTCTTT
NA	NA	TRBV18	TRBJ2-4	CASSPTGLAKNIQYF	TGTGCCAGCTCACCTACAGGGTTAGCCAAAAACATTCAGTACTTC